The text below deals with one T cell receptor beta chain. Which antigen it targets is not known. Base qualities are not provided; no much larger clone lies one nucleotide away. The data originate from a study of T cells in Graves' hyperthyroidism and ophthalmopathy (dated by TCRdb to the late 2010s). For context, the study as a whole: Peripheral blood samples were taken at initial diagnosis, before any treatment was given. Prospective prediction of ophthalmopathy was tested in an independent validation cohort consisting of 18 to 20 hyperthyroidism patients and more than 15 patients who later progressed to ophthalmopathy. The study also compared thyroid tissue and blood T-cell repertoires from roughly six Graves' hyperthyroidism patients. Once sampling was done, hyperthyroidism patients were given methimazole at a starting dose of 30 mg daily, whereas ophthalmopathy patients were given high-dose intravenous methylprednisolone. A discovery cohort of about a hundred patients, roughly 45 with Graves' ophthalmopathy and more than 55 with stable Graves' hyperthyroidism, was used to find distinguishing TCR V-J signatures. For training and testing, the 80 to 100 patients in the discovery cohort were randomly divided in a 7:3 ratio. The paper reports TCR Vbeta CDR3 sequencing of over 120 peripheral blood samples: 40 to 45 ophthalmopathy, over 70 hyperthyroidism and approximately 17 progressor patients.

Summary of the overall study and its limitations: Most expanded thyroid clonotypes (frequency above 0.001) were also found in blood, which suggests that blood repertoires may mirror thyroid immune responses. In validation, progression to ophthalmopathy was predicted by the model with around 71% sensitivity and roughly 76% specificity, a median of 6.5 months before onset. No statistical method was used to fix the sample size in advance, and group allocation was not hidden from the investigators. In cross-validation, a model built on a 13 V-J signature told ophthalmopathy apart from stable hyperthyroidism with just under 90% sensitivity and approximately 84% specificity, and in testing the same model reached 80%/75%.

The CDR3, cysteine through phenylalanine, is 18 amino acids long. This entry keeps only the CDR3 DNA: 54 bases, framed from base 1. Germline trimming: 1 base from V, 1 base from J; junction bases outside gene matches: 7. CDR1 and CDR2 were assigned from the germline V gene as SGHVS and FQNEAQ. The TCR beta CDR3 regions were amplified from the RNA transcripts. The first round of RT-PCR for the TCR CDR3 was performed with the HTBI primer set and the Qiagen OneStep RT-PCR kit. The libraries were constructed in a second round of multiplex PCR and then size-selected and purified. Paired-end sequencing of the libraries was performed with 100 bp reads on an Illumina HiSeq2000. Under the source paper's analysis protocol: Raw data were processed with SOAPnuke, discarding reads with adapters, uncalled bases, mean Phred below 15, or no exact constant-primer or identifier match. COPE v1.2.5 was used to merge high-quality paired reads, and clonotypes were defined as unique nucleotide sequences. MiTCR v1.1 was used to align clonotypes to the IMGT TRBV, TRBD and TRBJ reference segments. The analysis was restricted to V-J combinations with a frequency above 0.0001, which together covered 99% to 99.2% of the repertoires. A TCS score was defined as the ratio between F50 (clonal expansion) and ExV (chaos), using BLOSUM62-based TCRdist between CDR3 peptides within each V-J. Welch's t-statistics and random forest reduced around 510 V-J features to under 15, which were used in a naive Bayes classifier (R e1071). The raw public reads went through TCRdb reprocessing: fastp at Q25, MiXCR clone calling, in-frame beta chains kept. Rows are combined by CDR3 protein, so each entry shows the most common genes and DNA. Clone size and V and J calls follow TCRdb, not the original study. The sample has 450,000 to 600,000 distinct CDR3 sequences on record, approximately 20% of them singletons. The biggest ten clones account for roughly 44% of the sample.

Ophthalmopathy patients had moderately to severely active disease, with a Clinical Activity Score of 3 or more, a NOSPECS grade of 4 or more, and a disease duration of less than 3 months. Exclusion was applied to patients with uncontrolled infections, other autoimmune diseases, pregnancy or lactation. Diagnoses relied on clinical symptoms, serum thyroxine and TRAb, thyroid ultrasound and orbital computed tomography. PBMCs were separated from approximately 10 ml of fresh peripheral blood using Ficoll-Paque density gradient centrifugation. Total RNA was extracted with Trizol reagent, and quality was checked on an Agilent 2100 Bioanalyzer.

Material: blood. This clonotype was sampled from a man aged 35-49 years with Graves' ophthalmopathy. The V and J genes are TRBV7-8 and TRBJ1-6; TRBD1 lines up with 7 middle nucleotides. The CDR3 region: CASSLGSPGGSYNSPLHF. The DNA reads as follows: TGTGCCAGCAGCTTAGGATCTCCAGGGGGGTCCTATAATTCACCCCTCCACTTT.